This TCR beta chain was documented in a study of T cell repertoires in cytomegalovirus infection. The overall study: Epitope selection comprised recently identified HLA-C-restricted CMV epitopes and well-studied HLA-B-restricted CMV epitopes. CMV infection plus the matching HLA type was flagged by public TCR beta signatures. Study findings and constraints: Clonotypes of TCR beta that were HLA-C-restricted and CMV-specific dominated the ex vivo response. People with CMV and the relevant HLA were identified by cumulative public TCR beta family frequency.

After removal of 0 bases from V and 0 bases from J, the junction contained 4 bases not matched to a gene. This CDR3 comprises 16 residues. Germline CDR1 and CDR2: SQVTM and ANQGSEA. Regarding this clonotype: What it binds is unknown.

A single record per CDR3 protein comes from TCRdb applying MiXCR to the reads. Here the sample spans hundreds of thousands of distinct CDR3 sequences, around 30% being singletons. Material: cultured CD8+ T cells from PBMCs, obtained from culture after CMV antigen stimulation. This TCR came from a human donor in good health (CMV status not recorded). Some clones in this sample may be carry-over from other donors' samples. V usage is TRBV29-1 and J usage is TRBJ2-1; 8 nucleotides agree with TRBD2. The CDR3 sequence is CSVEDLAGGSYNEQFF. The DNA of the CDR3 is TGCAGCGTTGAAGATCTCGCGGGGGGCTCCTACAATGAGCAGTTCTTC.